The 7 T cell receptor beta chains below were found in one sample sequenced in a study of CD8+ T cells in alopecia areata. cDNA serving as the sequencing template came from extracted, reverse transcribed RNA. TCRdb keeps only in-frame clones here, not all; method: immunoSEQ multiplex PCR. Of more than 95,000 clones listed, 35% to 40% are singletons. Sequences were obtained from CD4+ T cells sorted from blood. Every receptor here comes from a human donor with alopecia areata.

This sequence joins TRBV6-1 and TRBJ2-5; TRBD1 aligns across 7 bases. The germline V gene encodes CDR1 MNHNS and CDR2 SASEGT. The CDR3 totals 14 residues. V gave up 6 bases and J gave up 5 bases; unmatched junction bases: 9. CDR3 residues: CASRVGQLGETQYF. DNA for the CDR3: TGTGCCAGCAGAGTGGGACAGTTGGGGGAGACCCAGTACTTC.

The J gene is TRBJ2-3, the V gene TRBV5-1; D call uncertain. V was shortened by 2 bases and J by 1 base, with 8 bases between the two germline ends. CDR1 is SGHRS and CDR2 is YFSETQ in the germline V gene. The CDR3 is made up of 14 amino acids. CDR3 bases: TGCGCCAGCAGCTTAGTCGCCGGCACAGATACGCAGTATTTT. Translating gives CASSLVAGTDTQYF.

This clone was seen a handful of times. The chain recombines TRBV7-3 with TRBJ2-2; D might be TRBD1 (5 bases). This CDR3 is 15 amino acids long. Germline assignment: CDR1 SGHTA and CDR2 FQGTGA. V was cut by 4 bases and J by 7 bases, with 16 bases left in between. The CDR3 DNA reads as TGTGCCAGCAGCTCATACCCCCAAAGGGGCGGGGAGCTGTTTTTT. Translated, it gives CASSSYPQRGGELFF. The whole variable domain, filled in from reference TRBV7-3 and TRBJ2-2, reads GAGVSQTPSNKVTEKGKYVELRCDPISGHTALYWYRQSLGQGPEFLIYFQGTGAADDSGLPNDRFFAVRPEGSVSTLKIQRTERGDSAVYLCASSSYPQRGGELFFGEGSRLTVL.

This clone was picked up one time. V usage is TRBV5-1 and J usage is TRBJ2-5; 7 bases are shared with TRBD1. J gave up 4 bases and V 4 bases, and 4 bases lay outside the gene matches. CDR1 is SGHRS, CDR2 YFSETQ, per germline. The CDR3 contains 13 residues. The chain's CDR3 is CASSEGARETQYF. The CDR3 DNA reads TGCGCCAGCAGCGAGGGGGCCCGAGAGACCCAGTACTTC.

This chain uses TRBV29-1 with TRBJ1-1, with D uncertain. The CDR3 loop spans 12 amino acids. The V end lost 7 bases, the J end lost 3 bases, and 12 bases lay between the germline ends. Germline assignment: CDR1 SQVTM and CDR2 ANQGSEA. CDR3 sequence: CSAADEYTEAFF. The CDR3 nucleotides read TGCAGCGCCGCGGACGAATACACTGAAGCTTTCTTT.

This clone was detected once. Here the CDR3 reads CASSVASAIYNEQFF. The CDR3 coding sequence is TGTGCCAGCAGCGTAGCTAGCGCCATCTACAATGAGCAGTTCTTC. The chain carries TRBV9 and TRBJ2-1; maybe TRBD2 (6 bases). The V gene's germline CDR1 is SGDLS and CDR2 YYNGEE. Trimming took 0 bases from V and 3 from J, leaving 10 bases between them. There are 15 residues in the CDR3. The whole variable domain, filled in from reference TRBV9 and TRBJ2-1, reads DSGVTQTPKHLITATGQRVTLRCSPRSGDLSVYWYQQSLDQGLQFLIQYYNGEERAKGNILERFSAQQFPDLHSELNLSSLELGDSALYFCASSVASAIYNEQFFGPGTRLTVL.

The chain combines TRBV7-2 with TRBJ2-7, with 8 bases fitting TRBD2. The ends lost 3 bases at V and 6 bases at J; junction bases unmatched: 1. The germline gives CDR1 SGHTA, CDR2 FQGNSA. This CDR3 region has 12 residues. CDR3: CASSFSGTEQYF. The CDR3 DNA reads as TGTGCCAGCAGCTTTAGCGGGACCGAGCAGTACTTC. Based on the CDR3 plus reference TRBV7-2 and TRBJ2-7, the full variable domain is GAGVSQSPSNKVTEKGKDVELRCDPISGHTALYWYRQSLGQGLEFLIYFQGNSAPDKSGLPSDRFSAERTGGSVSTLTIQRTQQEDSAVYLCASSFSGTEQYFGPGTRLTVT.